One sample yielded the 10 T cell receptor beta chains listed below, sequenced in a study of T cells in Graves' hyperthyroidism and ophthalmopathy. The investigators amplified TCR beta CDR3 regions from RNA transcripts. The HTBI set primed first-round TCR CDR3 RT-PCR. TCRdb recomputed calls from the multiplex PCR reads with MiXCR, one row per CDR3 protein. This table has 410,000 or so distinct CDR3 sequences, roughly 15% appearing once. Sequenced sample: blood. The receptors originated from a man between 18 and 35 years old with Graves' ophthalmopathy.

This clonotype was seen repeatedly, ten times or more. The rearrangement joins TRBV7-6 to TRBJ2-7, with 10 bases matching TRBD1. CDR3 length equals 15 residues. The germline V gene encodes CDR1 SGHVS and CDR2 FNYEAQ. V was clipped by 5 bases and J by 5 bases; unmatched bases: 9. The CDR3 DNA reads TGTGCCAGCAGCGCCCAACGACAGGGGGCCCACGAGCAGTACTTC. It codes for CASSAQRQGAHEQYF. Based on the CDR3 plus reference TRBV7-6 and TRBJ2-7, the full variable domain is GAGVSQSPRYKVTKRGQDVALRCDPISGHVSLYWYRQALGQGPEFLTYFNYEAQQDKSGLPNDRFSAERPEGSISTLTIQRTEQRDSAMYRCASSAQRQGAHEQYFGPGTRLTVT.

This clonotype was seen at least ten times. The rearrangement joins TRBV6-6 to TRBJ1-5, with 11 nucleotides matching TRBD1. Unmatched junction bases numbered 8, after V lost 2 bases and J lost 5 bases. The V gene's germline CDR1 is MNHNY and CDR2 SVGAGI (reference sequence). The CDR3 consists of 17 residues. CDR3: CASSYGTGTGGHQPQHF. The CDR3 region has the DNA TGTGCCAGCAGTTACGGCACAGGGACAGGGGGGCATCAGCCCCAGCATTTT.

This chain uses TRBV7-9 with TRBJ1-1; D gene uncertain. Trimming shortened V by 5 bases and J by 5 bases, and 15 bases separated the two germline ends. CDR3 length: 14 residues. The germline V gene encodes CDR1 SEHNR and CDR2 FQNEAQ (reference sequence). In DNA form, the CDR3 reads TGTGCCAGCAGCATTCGATTGGGGAGAACTGAAGCTTTCTTT. Translated, it gives CASSIRLGRTEAFF.

The sample holds many counts of this clonotype. CDR3 bases: TGTGCCAGCAGCCAAGGCCCATCCCAAGGGACAGGGGGAGGCTACACCTTC. Amino acids: CASSQGPSQGTGGGYTF. The V gene is TRBV3-1, the J gene TRBJ1-2, with 11 bases fitting TRBD1. CDR1 is LGHDT and CDR2 is YNNKEL in the germline V gene (reference sequence). This CDR3 spans 17 amino acids. V was clipped by 1 base and J by 8 bases; unmatched bases: 12. Supplemented by reference TRBV3-1 and TRBJ1-2, the full variable domain reads DTAVSQTPKYLVTQMGNDKSIKCEQNLGHDTMYWYKQDSKKFLKIMFSYNNKELIINETVPNRFSPKSPDKAHLNLHINSLELGDSAVYFCASSQGPSQGTGGGYTFGSGTRLTVV.

This clonotype was found many times. This chain joins TRBV7-2 and TRBJ2-1; D may be TRBD1 (6 bases). The CDR3 has 13 residues. Trimming removed 5 bases at V and 6 bases at J, with 11 bases between. CDR1 and CDR2 from the germline V gene are SGHTA and FQGNSA. The CDR3 reads CASSNRVPNEQFF. The CDR3 DNA follows: TGTGCCAGCAGCAACAGGGTCCCCAATGAGCAGTTCTTC.

This clonotype was observed a handful of times. The V gene is TRBV18, the J gene TRBJ2-3, with 10 bases lining up with TRBD1. V lost 4 bases to trimming and J lost 3 bases; unmatched junction nucleotides: 10. The CDR3 extends over 17 amino acids. CDR1 is KGHSH, CDR2 LQKENI, per germline. Here the CDR3 reads CASSLLLGQGGTDTQYF. CDR3 DNA sequence: TGTGCCAGCTCACTCCTCCTCGGACAGGGGGGAACAGATACGCAGTATTTT.

This clonotype has just a few counts. The chain recombines TRBV7-3 with TRBJ2-1, with 11 bases that match TRBD2. The CDR3 spans 15 residues. After removal of 5 bases from V and 10 bases from J, the junction contained 10 bases not matched to a gene. CDR1 and CDR2 from the germline V gene are SGHTA and FQGTGA. The CDR3 sequence: CASSPLAGGPSEQFF. In DNA, the CDR3 is TGTGCCAGCAGCCCATTAGCGGGAGGGCCTTCGGAGCAGTTCTTC.

This clonotype was recorded a few times. The chain combines TRBV19 with TRBJ2-7; D gene unclear. The CDR3 runs to 14 residues. The V and J ends lost 6 bases and 4 bases respectively, with 16 bases between them. Per germline, CDR1 LNHDA and CDR2 SQIVND (reference sequence). The CDR3: CASSDVLPPYEQYF. CDR3 nucleotides: TGTGCCAGTAGCGATGTTTTGCCCCCTTACGAGCAGTACTTC.

The chain carries TRBV5-4 and TRBJ2-5; 7 nucleotides align to TRBD2. With 3 bases clipped from V and 2 bases from J, the junction kept 10 bases outside the gene matches. This CDR3 comprises 16 residues. Germline CDR1 SGHNT, CDR2 YYREEE (reference sequence). The CDR3 is CASSWPTGGTQETQYF. For the CDR3, the DNA is TGTGCCAGCAGCTGGCCTACGGGAGGAACGCAAGAGACCCAGTACTTC.

This clonotype was detected many times. This chain joins TRBV2 and TRBJ1-3; unclear D gene. V shed 4 bases and J shed 2 bases, with 6 bases lying between them. Germline-derived CDR1 and CDR2 are SNHLY and FYNNEI. The CDR3 is 13 residues long. The CDR3: CASSAGPGNTIYF. As DNA, the CDR3 is TGTGCCAGCAGTGCGGGTCCTGGAAACACCATATATTTT.